Each of the 14 T cell receptor beta chains below was sequenced from the same sample in a study of CD8 T cells in Susac syndrome. An amount of RNA that ranged from about 0.45 to 1 ug was reverse transcribed with random hexamers. Each CDR3 protein gets one entry after TCRdb re-called the immunoSEQ multiplex PCR reads with MiXCR. The sample holds about 180,000 distinct CDR3 sequences, 94% seen once. Sequencing was done on a sample of CD4+ T cells from PBMCs. These receptors came from a human donor with Susac syndrome.

The rearrangement uses TRBV11-2 and TRBJ1-2, with 7 bases aligning to TRBD1. The V and J ends lost 4 bases and 2 bases, in that order; junction bases with no gene match: 7. CDR1 SGHAT and CDR2 FQNNGV come from the germline V gene. This CDR3 comprises 15 residues. CDR3 sequence: CASSSLRDRNYGYTF. The CDR3, as DNA: TGTGCCAGCAGCTCCCTCAGGGACAGAAACTATGGCTACACCTTC. The entire variable domain, with the rest obtained from reference TRBV11-2 and TRBJ1-2, is as follows: EAGVAQSPRYKIIEKRQSVAFWCNPISGHATLYWYQQILGQGPKLLIQFQNNGVVDDSQLPKDRFSAERLKGVDSTLKIQPAKLEDSAVYLCASSSLRDRNYGYTFGSGTRLTVV.

This chain connects TRBV3-1 to TRBJ2-5; D call uncertain. Germline V gives CDR1 LGHDT, CDR2 YNNKEL (reference sequence). The CDR3 runs to 12 residues. V was cut by 4 bases and J by 3 bases, with 6 bases left in between. The CDR3 is CASSPIEETQYF. CDR3 coding DNA: TGTGCCAGCAGCCCTATAGAAGAGACCCAGTACTTC.

The CDR3 spells CASSSSGTLSYEQYF. As DNA, the CDR3 is TGTGCCAGCAGTTCGTCCGGGACGCTCTCCTACGAGCAGTACTTC. This chain connects TRBV12-3 or TRBV12-4 to TRBJ2-7; D might be TRBD1 or TRBD2, each matching 5 bases. The V and J ends lost 4 bases and 0 bases respectively, with 13 bases between them. The CDR3 is 15 amino acids.

This CDR3 is CASSLASITYGYTF. The CDR3 nucleotides are TGTGCCAGCAGCTTGGCCTCTATTACCTATGGCTACACCTTC. The chain is built from TRBV5-6 and TRBJ1-2; no reliable D call. Germline CDR1 SGHDT, CDR2 YYEEEE. The CDR3 extends over 14 amino acids. The V and J ends lost 0 bases and 4 bases respectively, with 10 bases between them.

The V call is TRBV7-8, the J call TRBJ2-1; no reliable D call. CDR3 length: 15 amino acids. The V gene's germline CDR1 is SGHVS and CDR2 FQNEAQ. The ends were cut back, 5 bases at V and 4 bases at J, with 15 bases in the middle. The CDR3 coding sequence is TGTGCCAGCAGCAACCCCGCCGAGAGATACAATGAGCAGTTCTTC. It yields the protein CASSNPAERYNEQFF. The complete variable domain, with remaining parts taken from reference TRBV7-8 and TRBJ2-1, reads GAGVSQSPRYKVAKRGQDVALRCDPISGHVSLFWYQQALGQGPEFLTYFQNEAQLDKSGLPSDRFFAERPEGSVSTLKIQRTQQEDSAVYLCASSNPAERYNEQFFGPGTRLTVL.

The chain links TRBV15 to TRBJ1-2; no clear D gene. CDR1 LNHNV and CDR2 YYDKDF come from the germline V gene (reference sequence). V lost 1 base, J lost 3 bases, and 3 bases lay in between. The CDR3 sequence is 12 residues long. CDR3 region: CATSRGDYGYTF. The CDR3 DNA reads TGTGCCACCAGCAGAGGGGACTATGGCTACACCTTC.

This chain links TRBV5-1 with TRBJ1-5; D is perhaps TRBD1 (5 bases). The V end lost 4 bases, the J end lost 7 bases, and 15 bases lay between the germline ends. Looked up from germline, CDR1 is SGHRS and CDR2 is YFSETQ. The CDR3 totals 14 residues. In nucleotides, the CDR3 is TGCGCCAGCAGCCCTGGGACCCTGGGCCAGCCCCAGCATTTT. Translated: CASSPGTLGQPQHF. Full variable domain (outside the CDR3, taken from reference TRBV5-1 and TRBJ1-5): KAGVTQTPRYLIKTRGQQVTLSCSPISGHRSVSWYQQTPGQGLQFLFEYFSETQRNKGNFPGRFSGRQFSNSRSEMNVSTLELGDSALYLCASSPGTLGQPQHFGDGTRLSIL.

V and J are TRBV20-1 and TRBJ2-7; 9 bases fit TRBD1. There are 15 residues in the CDR3. Trimming removed 6 bases from V and 2 bases from J; junction bases left unmatched: 11. Germline loops: CDR1 DFQATT, CDR2 SNEGSKA (reference sequence). Here the CDR3 DNA reads TGCAGTGCGAACCCCGGAGACAGGGGGACCTACGAGCAGTACTTC. This codes for CSANPGDRGTYEQYF.

The rearrangement uses TRBV27 and TRBJ1-1, with D unclear. Looked up from germline, CDR1 is MNHEY and CDR2 is SMNVEV (reference sequence). This CDR3 spans 11 amino acids. V lost 3 bases and J lost 9, with 8 bases in between. The CDR3 sequence: CASSFRGKAFF. The CDR3 DNA follows: TGTGCCAGCAGTTTTCGTGGTAAAGCTTTCTTT.

The chain joins TRBV29-1 to TRBJ2-3, with D unclear. The CDR3 loop spans 11 amino acids. V was trimmed by 8 bases and J by 5 bases, leaving 11 bases between them. Germline loops: CDR1 SQVTM, CDR2 ANQGSEA. CDR3 sequence reads: CSSEILDTQYF. In DNA, the CDR3 is TGCAGCTCTGAGATTTTAGATACGCAGTATTTT.

This clonotype appeared a single time. The rearrangement links TRBV29-1 to TRBJ2-7; D unclear. The V end lost 6 bases, the J end lost 0 bases, and 9 bases lay between the germline ends. There are 12 residues in the CDR3. The germline CDR1 and CDR2 sequences are SQVTM and ANQGSEA. The CDR3 region is CSVKKSSYEQYF. For the CDR3, the DNA is TGCAGCGTGAAAAAGAGCTCCTACGAGCAGTACTTC.

For the CDR3, the DNA is TGTGCCAGCAGTGCCATAGCGGGGGGCTACACAGATACGCAGTATTTT. Translated: CASSAIAGGYTDTQYF. This chain links TRBV25-1 with TRBJ2-3; 10 nucleotides match TRBD2. Per germline, CDR1 MGHDK and CDR2 SYGVNS. CDR3 length: 16 residues. J gave up 2 bases and V 4 bases, and 6 bases lay outside the gene matches.

Written as DNA, the CDR3 is TGTGCCAGCAGCCTGCAACAGGGGAGCTATGGCTACACCTTC. Its protein is CASSLQQGSYGYTF. J is TRBJ1-2 and V is TRBV13; 7 positions match TRBD1. CDR1 is PRHDT and CDR2 is FYEKMQ in the germline V gene (reference sequence). The CDR3 has 14 residues. Trimming at V came to 5 bases and at J to 4 bases, leaving 7 bases not matched to a gene.

CDR3 sequence: CSASTVAASAYNEQFF. The CDR3 DNA sequence: TGCAGTGCTAGTACTGTTGCGGCCAGCGCCTACAATGAGCAGTTCTTC. The chain has TRBV20-1 and TRBJ2-1; D call uncertain. This CDR3 has 16 residues. Germline V gene data show CDR1 as DFQATT and CDR2 as SNEGSKA (reference sequence). The V end was cut by 3 bases, the J end by 2 bases, with 17 bases between.